These T cell receptor beta chains were read from a single sample in a study of blood T cells in healthy people across ages. TCRdb recomputed calls from the 5' RACE reads with MiXCR, one row per CDR3 protein. The sample has 1.5 million to 2 million distinct CDR3 sequences; 49% are singletons. The sequencing sample was made of blood. Receptor source: a woman between 40 and 55 years old in good health. The CDR3 runs from the conserved cysteine through the conserved F or W. D genes are given only for firm matches. Clone sizes are given selectively: once, few, many, or a class where the clone is expanded.

15,once,TRBJ2-7,TRBD1,TRBV28,CASSFVDRGLGEQYF,TGTGCCAGCAGTTTTGTGGACAGGGGCTTGGGGGAGCAGTACTTC
16,few,TRBJ2-5,TRBD2,TRBV4-3,CASSQARTSMGETQYF,TGCGCCAGCAGCCAAGCCAGGACTAGCATGGGAGAGACCCAGTACTTC
17,.,TRBJ2-1,TRBD1,TRBV27,CASSLTGTGTLYNEQFF,TGTGCCAGCAGTTTAACCGGGACAGGGACACTCTACAATGAGCAGTTCTTC
14,few,TRBJ2-5,.,TRBV28,CASSQWDLQETQYF,TGTGCCAGCAGTCAGTGGGACCTCCAAGAGACCCAGTACTTC
15,.,TRBJ2-1,.,TRBV6-2/TRBV6-3,CASTRPGTGDVDQFF,TGTGCCAGCACTCGTCCGGGGACCGGAGACGTCGACCAGTTCTTC
19,.,TRBJ2-7,TRBD2,TRBV25-1,CASSAVAGQAGGSYSEQYF,TGTGCCAGCAGTGCAGTTGCAGGGCAGGCGGGGGGCTCCTACAGTGAGCAGTACTTC
14,.,TRBJ2-1,TRBD1,TRBV2,CASSDWTGNNEQFF,TGTGCCAGCAGTGACTGGACAGGAAACAATGAGCAGTTCTTC
17,.,TRBJ2-3,TRBD2,TRBV7-6,CASSLASGGVSTDTQYF,TGTGCCAGCAGCTTAGCAAGTGGGGGGGTAAGCACAGATACGCAGTATTTT
13,few,TRBJ1-2,.,TRBV11-2,CASSLARQASYTF,TGTGCCAGCAGCTTGGCCCGACAGGCGTCTTACACCTTC
14,.,TRBJ2-7,TRBD2,TRBV7-9,CASWGGEDGYEQYF,TGTGCCAGTTGGGGGGGGGAAGATGGCTACGAGCAGTACTTC
15,.,TRBJ2-5,.,TRBV9,CASSFEVGTEETQYF,TGTGCCAGCAGCTTCGAGGTCGGGACTGAAGAGACCCAGTACTTC
13,few,TRBJ2-5,.,TRBV29-1,CSVELLVGRTQYF,TGCAGCGTTGAACTCCTAGTGGGGCGTACCCAGTACTTC
15,.,TRBJ1-1,TRBD1,TRBV28,CASSRATGLSTEAFF,TGTGCCAGCAGTCGGGCGACAGGGTTGAGCACTGAAGCTTTCTTT
13,.,TRBJ2-5,.,TRBV7-3,CASGLGEQETQYF,TGTGCCAGCGGCTTAGGGGAGCAAGAGACCCAGTACTTC
16,.,TRBJ1-4,.,TRBV20-1,CSARDARGQGGEKLFF,TGCAGTGCTAGAGATGCCCGCGGGCAGGGAGGGGAAAAACTGTTTTTT
15,.,TRBJ1-6,TRBD1,TRBV10-3,CAISEAGGTNSPLHF,TGTGCCATCAGTGAGGCAGGGGGGACCAATTCACCCCTCCACTTT
19,few,TRBJ2-7,.,TRBV7-9,CASSLERVASPWGAYEQYF,TGTGCCAGCAGCTTAGAACGGGTTGCGTCCCCTTGGGGTGCCTACGAGCAGTACTTC
13,few,TRBJ1-2,TRBD1,TRBV27,CASRFPGGNGYTF,TGTGCCAGCAGATTTCCAGGGGGCAATGGCTACACCTTC
14,.,TRBJ2-3,TRBD1,TRBV4-1,CASSSGQVRDTQYF,TGCGCCAGCAGCTCCGGACAGGTCAGAGATACGCAGTATTTT
16,.,TRBJ2-7,.,TRBV4-3,CASSQETAGPSYEQYF,TGCGCCAGCAGCCAAGAAACGGCAGGTCCTTCCTACGAGCAGTACTTC
17,.,TRBJ2-1,TRBD2,TRBV5-1,CASSLTIAGGAGDEQFF,TGCGCCAGCAGCCTCACCATAGCGGGGGGGGCCGGCGATGAGCAGTTCTTC
14,.,TRBJ1-5,.,TRBV2,CASSTDGAPQPQHF,TGTGCCAGCTCCACCGACGGTGCCCCCCAGCCCCAGCATTTT
17,.,TRBJ2-7,.,TRBV5-1,CASSLRQDGPPIGEQYF,TGCGCCAGCAGCCTACGACAGGACGGCCCTCCAATCGGCGAGCAGTACTTC
15,.,TRBJ1-2,.,TRBV6-4,CASTTEAGRDYGYTF,TGTGCCAGCACAACTGAGGCGGGTAGGGACTATGGCTACACCTTC
14,.,TRBJ1-1,TRBD1,TRBV11-2,CASRLGQVNTEPFF,TGTGCCAGCAGATTAGGACAGGTGAACACTGAACCTTTCTTT
12,.,TRBJ1-6,.,TRBV20-1,CSAGSYNSPLHF,TGCAGTGCAGGGTCCTATAATTCACCCCTCCACTTT
15,.,TRBJ1-5,.,TRBV9,CASSEGTLSNQPQHF,TGTGCCAGCAGCGAGGGGACCCTCAGCAATCAGCCCCAGCATTTT
17,.,TRBJ2-5,.,TRBV6-7,CASSYETRGEHQETQYF,TGTGCCAGCAGTTACGAAACGAGGGGGGAGCACCAAGAGACCCAGTACTTC
11,.,TRBJ2-1,TRBD2,TRBV10-3,CATAGGSEQFF,TGTGCCACTGCCGGGGGGAGTGAGCAGTTCTTC
16,few,TRBJ2-3,TRBD2,TRBV7-2,CASSSTWTSGKDTQYF,TGTGCCAGCAGCTCGACTTGGACTAGCGGAAAAGATACGCAGTATTTT
17,.,TRBJ2-3,TRBD1,TRBV24-1,CATSDKDRGADPDTRYF,TGTGCCACCAGTGATAAGGACAGGGGCGCGGATCCAGATACGCGGTATTTT
13,many,TRBJ1-6,.,TRBV7-3,CASSYRRNSPLHF,TGTGCCAGCAGCTATCGCCGGAATTCACCCCTCCACTTT
16,many,TRBJ2-5,TRBD2,TRBV4-3,CASSQDRLAGGETQYF,TGCGCCAGCAGCCAAGATCGACTAGCGGGGGGAGAGACCCAGTACTTC
15,few,TRBJ2-7,TRBD1,TRBV9,CASSVASGGIYEQYF,TGTGCCAGCAGCGTAGCATCAGGGGGAATTTACGAGCAGTACTTC
13,.,TRBJ2-2,.,TRBV29-1,CSVWTVNTGELFF,TGCAGCGTCTGGACGGTGAACACCGGGGAGCTGTTTTTT
13,.,TRBJ2-7,.,TRBV11-2,CASRPDSYNEQYF,TGTGCCAGCCGGCCGGACTCCTACAATGAGCAGTACTTC
12,.,TRBJ1-2,.,TRBV6-2/TRBV6-3,CASRPDLTGYTF,TGTGCCAGCAGACCGGACTTAACCGGCTACACCTTC
13,few,TRBJ2-7,.,TRBV7-2,CASSPWFSYEQYF,TGTGCCAGCAGCCCATGGTTCTCCTACGAGCAGTACTTC
15,.,TRBJ1-2,.,TRBV18,CASSLAGGARDGYTF,TGTGCCAGCTCTCTCGCGGGAGGGGCGCGCGATGGCTACACCTTC
14,few,TRBJ1-2,.,TRBV12-3/TRBV12-4,CASSPNRALNGYTF,TGTGCCAGCAGTCCCAACAGGGCTCTGAATGGCTACACCTTC
21,few,TRBJ1-4,TRBD1,TRBV4-3,CASSHPKIWYLTGGVYEKLFF,TGCGCCAGCAGCCACCCTAAGATATGGTATTTGACAGGGGGCGTTTATGAAAAACTGTTTTTT
14,once,TRBJ2-5,.,TRBV11-2,CVSSPRMMQETQYF,TGTGTCAGCAGCCCACGGATGATGCAAGAGACCCAGTACTTC
15,.,TRBJ1-1,.,TRBV28,CASSPPGSMNTEAFF,TGTGCCAGCAGCCCGCCTGGGAGCATGAACACTGAAGCTTTCTTT
12,.,TRBJ1-2,.,TRBV7-2,CASSPPGEGYTF,TGCGCCAGCAGCCCCCCTGGAGAAGGCTACACCTTC
15,.,TRBJ2-5,TRBD2,TRBV7-2,CASSLLGGVGEEQYF,TGTGCCAGCAGCTTACTCGGGGGGGTTGGTGAGGAGCAGTACTTC
17,few,TRBJ2-6,.,TRBV7-9,CAGTKPGQFSGANVLTF,TGTGCCGGTACTAAACCTGGACAGTTCTCTGGGGCCAACGTCCTGACTTTC
14,.,TRBJ2-1,.,TRBV14,CASSQQGRYNEQFF,TGTGCCAGCAGCCAACAGGGGCGCTACAATGAGCAGTTCTTC
13,.,TRBJ2-7,TRBD1,TRBV27,CASRRQGPGEQYF,TGTGCCAGCAGGCGACAGGGCCCGGGCGAGCAGTACTTC
12,.,TRBJ1-2,.,TRBV5-1,CASSFGEGDYTF,TGCGCCAGCAGCTTTGGAGAAGGGGACTACACCTTC
15,.,TRBJ1-2,TRBD1,TRBV6-5,CASSYSQGASYGYTF,TGTGCCAGCAGTTACTCTCAGGGGGCGAGCTATGGCTACACCTTC
17,.,TRBJ1-4,.,TRBV10-3,CAISESKRGASNEKLFF,TGTGCCATCAGTGAGTCGAAAAGGGGCGCGAGTAATGAAAAACTGTTTTTT
16,.,TRBJ2-1,TRBD1,TRBV7-3,CASSPEQGVPYNEQFF,TGTGCCAGCAGCCCGGAACAGGGGGTCCCCTACAATGAGCAGTTCTTC
15,.,TRBJ1-1,.,TRBV20-1,CSATRPGTLNTEAFF,TGCAGTGCTACCCGCCCGGGGACCCTGAACACTGAAGCTTTCTTT